This T cell receptor beta chain comes out of a study of blood T cell repertoires in COVID-19. Study-level information: In each case, the material was cDNA or gDNA derived from T cells, B-cell-depleted T cells, or PBMCs.

CDR1 and CDR2 (germline): SGHNT, YYREEE (reference sequence). V was clipped by 1 base and J by 6 bases; unmatched bases: 4. CDR3 size: 13 residues. Repertoires were generated with immunoSEQ multiplex PCR, while TCRdb's copy carries only in-frame clones and drops some. The sample contains approximately 300,000 clones, roughly 90% of which appear only once. The chain carries TRBV5-4 and TRBJ2-7, with 7 bases lining up with TRBD2. The TCR sequence derives from a woman aged 30 to 39 who had been exposed to COVID-19. The sample taken for sequencing was PBMCs or T cells enriched from blood (not recorded which). CDR3 residues: CASSLLGEGEQYF. The CDR3 nucleotides read TGTGCCAGCAGCTTGTTAGGGGAGGGCGAGCAGTACTTC.